This TCR beta chain was profiled in a study of cytomegalovirus exposure and HLA in healthy donors. In the PCR, 60 Vbeta and 13 Jbeta primers were used. Assay used: immunoSEQ multiplex PCR; TCRdb lists only in-frame clones, some missing. This table has 210,000 or so clones, 85% to 90% appearing once. Deletions cut 6 bases from V and 6 bases from J, with 14 bases between. This CDR3 spans 14 amino acids. Germline V gene data show CDR1 as MGHRA and CDR2 as YSYEKL. Sequenced: PBMCs. The chain couples TRBV4-1 to TRBJ2-2; maybe TRBD1 (5 bases). The receptor's source is a woman aged 18-29 years in good health and CMV-seronegative. The CDR3, as DNA: TGCGCCAGCAGGGGGCTCACCCAACCCGGGGAGCTGTTTTTT. Translating gives CASRGLTQPGELFF.